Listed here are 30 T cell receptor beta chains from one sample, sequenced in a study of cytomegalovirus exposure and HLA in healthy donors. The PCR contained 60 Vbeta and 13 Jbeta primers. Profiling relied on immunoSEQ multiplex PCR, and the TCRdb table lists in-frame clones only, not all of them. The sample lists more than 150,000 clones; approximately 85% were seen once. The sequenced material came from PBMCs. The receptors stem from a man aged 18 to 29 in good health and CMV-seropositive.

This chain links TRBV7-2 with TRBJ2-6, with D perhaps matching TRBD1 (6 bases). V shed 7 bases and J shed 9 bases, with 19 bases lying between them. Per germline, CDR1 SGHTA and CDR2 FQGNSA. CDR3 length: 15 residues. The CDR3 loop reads CASTSHTGKVNVLTF. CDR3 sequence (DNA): TGTGCCAGCACCTCCCACACAGGGAAGGTCAACGTCCTGACTTTC.

CDR3 DNA: TGCGCCAGCAGCCCTGACAGGGGGCCCGGGAATAATGAAAAACTGTTTTTT. It yields the protein CASSPDRGPGNNEKLFF. The rearrangement uses TRBV5-1 and TRBJ1-4; 10 bases map to TRBD1. CDR3 size: 17 residues. V trimming: 4 bases; J trimming: 4 bases; junction bases outside the gene matches: 10. CDR1 is SGHRS and CDR2 is YFSETQ in the germline V gene.

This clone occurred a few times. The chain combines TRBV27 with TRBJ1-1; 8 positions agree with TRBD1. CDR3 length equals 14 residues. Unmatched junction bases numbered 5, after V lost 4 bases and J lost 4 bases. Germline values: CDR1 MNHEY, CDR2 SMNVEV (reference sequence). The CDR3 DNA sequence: TGTGCCAGCAGTTCGTCAGGGGGCAGCACTGAAGCTTTCTTT. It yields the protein CASSSSGGSTEAFF.

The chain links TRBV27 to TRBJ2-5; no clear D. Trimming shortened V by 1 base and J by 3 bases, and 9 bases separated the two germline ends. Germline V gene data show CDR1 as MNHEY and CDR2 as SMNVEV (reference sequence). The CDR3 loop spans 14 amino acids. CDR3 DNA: TGTGCCAGCAGTTTATTAGCCTCCGAAGAGACCCAGTACTTC. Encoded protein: CASSLLASEETQYF.

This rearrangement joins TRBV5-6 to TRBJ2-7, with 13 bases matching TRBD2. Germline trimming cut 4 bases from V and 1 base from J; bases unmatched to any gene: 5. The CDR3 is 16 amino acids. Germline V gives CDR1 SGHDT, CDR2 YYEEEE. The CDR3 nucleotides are TGTGCCAGCAGCCCAGGACTAGCGGGGGTATCCTACGAGCAGTACTTC. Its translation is CASSPGLAGVSYEQYF.

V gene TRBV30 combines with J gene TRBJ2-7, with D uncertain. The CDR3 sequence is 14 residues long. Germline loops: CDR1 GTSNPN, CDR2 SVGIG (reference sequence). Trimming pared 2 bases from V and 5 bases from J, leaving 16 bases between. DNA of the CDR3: TGTGCCTGGAGTCCGTCCTTTTCGGTCCACGAGCAGTACTTC. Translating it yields CAWSPSFSVHEQYF.

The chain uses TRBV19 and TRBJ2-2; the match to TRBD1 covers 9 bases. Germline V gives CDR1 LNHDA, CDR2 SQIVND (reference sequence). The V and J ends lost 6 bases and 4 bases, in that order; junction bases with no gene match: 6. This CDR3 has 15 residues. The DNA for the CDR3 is TGTGCCAGTAGCTCACAGGGGGCGATCACCGGGGAGCTGTTTTTT. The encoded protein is CASSSQGAITGELFF.

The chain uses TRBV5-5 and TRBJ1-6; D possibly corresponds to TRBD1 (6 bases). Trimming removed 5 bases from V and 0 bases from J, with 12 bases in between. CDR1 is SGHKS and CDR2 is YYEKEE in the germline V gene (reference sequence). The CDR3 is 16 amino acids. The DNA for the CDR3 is TGTGCCAGCAGATATACAGGGAGCTCCTATAATTCACCCCTCCACTTT. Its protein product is CASRYTGSSYNSPLHF. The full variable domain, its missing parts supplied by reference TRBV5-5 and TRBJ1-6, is DAGVTQSPTHLIKTRGQQVTLRCSPISGHKSVSWYQQVLGQGPQFIFQYYEKEERGRGNFPDRFSARQFPNYSSELNVNALLLGDSALYLCASRYTGSSYNSPLHFGNGTRLTVT.

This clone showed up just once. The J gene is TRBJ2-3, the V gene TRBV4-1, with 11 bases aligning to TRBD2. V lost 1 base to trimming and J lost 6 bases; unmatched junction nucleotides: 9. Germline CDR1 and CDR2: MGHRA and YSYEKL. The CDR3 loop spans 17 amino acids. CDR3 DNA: TGCGCCAGCAGCCAAGTCGCTAGCGGGGGGACCGCGGATACGCAGTATTTT. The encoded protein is CASSQVASGGTADTQYF.

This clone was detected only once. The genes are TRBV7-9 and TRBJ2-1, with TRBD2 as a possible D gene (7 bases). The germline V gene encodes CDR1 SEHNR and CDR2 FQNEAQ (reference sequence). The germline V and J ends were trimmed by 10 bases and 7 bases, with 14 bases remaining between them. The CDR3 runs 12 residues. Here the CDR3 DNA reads TGTGCCATGGGGGGGCCGCTTAATGAGCAGTTCTTC. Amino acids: CAMGGPLNEQFF.

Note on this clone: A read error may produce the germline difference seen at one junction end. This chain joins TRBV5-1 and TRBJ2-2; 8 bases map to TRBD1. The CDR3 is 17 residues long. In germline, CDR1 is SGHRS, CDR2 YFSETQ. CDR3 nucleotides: TGCGCCGGCAGCACCGGGACAGGCCCTAGGTGGACCGGGGAGCTGTTTTTT. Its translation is CAGSTGTGPRWTGELFF.

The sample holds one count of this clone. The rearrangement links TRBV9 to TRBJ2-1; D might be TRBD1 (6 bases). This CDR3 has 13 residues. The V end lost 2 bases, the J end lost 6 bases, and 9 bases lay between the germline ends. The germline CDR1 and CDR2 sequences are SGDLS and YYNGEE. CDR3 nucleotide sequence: TGTGCCAGCAGCGTCGCCAGGGGCAATGAGCAGTTCTTC. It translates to CASSVARGNEQFF.

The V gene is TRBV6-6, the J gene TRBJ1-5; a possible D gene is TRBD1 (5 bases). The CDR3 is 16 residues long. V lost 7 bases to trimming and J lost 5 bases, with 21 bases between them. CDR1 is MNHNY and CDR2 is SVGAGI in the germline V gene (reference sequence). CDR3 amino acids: CASNTGRRGGDQPQHF. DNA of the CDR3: TGTGCCAGCAATACCGGGAGGAGGGGAGGTGATCAGCCCCAGCATTTT.

Written as DNA, the CDR3 is TGTGCCAGCAGTTTAAACCCGGCGGTTGGCTACACCTTC. It translates to CASSLNPAVGYTF. The chain has TRBV27 and TRBJ1-2, with D unresolved. The CDR3 contains 13 residues. Germline V gene data show CDR1 as MNHEY and CDR2 as SMNVEV (reference sequence). Trimming shortened V by 2 bases and J by 7 bases, and 11 bases separated the two germline ends.

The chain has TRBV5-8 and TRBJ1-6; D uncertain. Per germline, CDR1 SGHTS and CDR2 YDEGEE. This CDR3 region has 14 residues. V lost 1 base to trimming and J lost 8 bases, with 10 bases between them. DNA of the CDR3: TGTGCCAGCAGCTTGAGAGTTATCGATTCACCCCTCCACTTT. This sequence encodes CASSLRVIDSPLHF.

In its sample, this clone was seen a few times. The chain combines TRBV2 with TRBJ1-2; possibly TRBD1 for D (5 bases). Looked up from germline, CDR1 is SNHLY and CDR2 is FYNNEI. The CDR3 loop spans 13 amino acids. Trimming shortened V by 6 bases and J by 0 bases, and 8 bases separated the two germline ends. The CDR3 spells CASRDRANYGYTF. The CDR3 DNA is TGTGCCAGCAGAGACAGAGCTAACTATGGCTACACCTTC. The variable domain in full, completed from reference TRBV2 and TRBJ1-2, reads EPEVTQTPSHQVTQMGQEVILRCVPISNHLYFYWYRQILGQKVEFLVSFYNNEISEKSEIFDDQFSVERPDGSNFTLKIRSTKLEDSAMYFCASRDRANYGYTFGSGTRLTVV.

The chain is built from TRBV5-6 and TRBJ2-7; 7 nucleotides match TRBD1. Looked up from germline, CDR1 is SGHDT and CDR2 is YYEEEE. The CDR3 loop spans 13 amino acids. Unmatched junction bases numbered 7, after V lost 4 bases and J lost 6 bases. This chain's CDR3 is CASSIGPGGEQYF. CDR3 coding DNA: TGTGCCAGCAGCATAGGGCCAGGGGGCGAGCAGTACTTC.

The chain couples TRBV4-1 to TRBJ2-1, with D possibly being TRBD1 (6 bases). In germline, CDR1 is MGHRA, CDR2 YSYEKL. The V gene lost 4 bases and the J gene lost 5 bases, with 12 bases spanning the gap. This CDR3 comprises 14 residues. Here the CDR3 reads CASSPIRGHNEQFF. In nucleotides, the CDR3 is TGCGCCAGCAGCCCGATCAGGGGTCACAATGAGCAGTTCTTC.

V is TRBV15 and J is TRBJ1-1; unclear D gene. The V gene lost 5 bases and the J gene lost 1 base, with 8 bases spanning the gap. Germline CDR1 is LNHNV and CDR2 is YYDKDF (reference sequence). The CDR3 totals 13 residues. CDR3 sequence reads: CATSPPGNTEAFF. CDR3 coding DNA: TGTGCCACCAGCCCCCCGGGGAACACTGAAGCTTTCTTT.

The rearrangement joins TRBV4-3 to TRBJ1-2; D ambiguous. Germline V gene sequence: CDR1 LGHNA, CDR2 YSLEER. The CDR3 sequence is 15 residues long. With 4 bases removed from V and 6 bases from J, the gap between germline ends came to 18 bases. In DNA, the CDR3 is TGCGCCAGCAGCCCCTCCCGGGGAGCCAACCATGGCTACACCTTC. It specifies CASSPSRGANHGYTF.

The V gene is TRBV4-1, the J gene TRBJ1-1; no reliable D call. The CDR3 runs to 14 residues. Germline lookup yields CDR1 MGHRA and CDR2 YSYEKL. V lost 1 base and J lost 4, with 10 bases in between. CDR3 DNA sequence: TGCGCCAGCAGCCAAGGGCACCCTGGCACTGAAGCTTTCTTT. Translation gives CASSQGHPGTEAFF.

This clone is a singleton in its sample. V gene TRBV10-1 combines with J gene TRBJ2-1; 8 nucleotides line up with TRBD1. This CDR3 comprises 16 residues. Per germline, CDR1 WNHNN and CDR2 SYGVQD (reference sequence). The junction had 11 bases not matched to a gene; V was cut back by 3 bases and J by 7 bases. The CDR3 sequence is CASSDFPGQGINEQFF. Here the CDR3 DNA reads TGCGCCAGCAGTGACTTCCCAGGACAGGGAATTAATGAGCAGTTCTTC.

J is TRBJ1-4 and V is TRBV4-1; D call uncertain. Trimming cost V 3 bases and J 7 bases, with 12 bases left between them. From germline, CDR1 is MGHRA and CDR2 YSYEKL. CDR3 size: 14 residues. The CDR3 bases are TGCGCCAGCAGCCAGCCGCATCGAGCTGAAAAACTGTTTTTT. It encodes CASSQPHRAEKLFF.

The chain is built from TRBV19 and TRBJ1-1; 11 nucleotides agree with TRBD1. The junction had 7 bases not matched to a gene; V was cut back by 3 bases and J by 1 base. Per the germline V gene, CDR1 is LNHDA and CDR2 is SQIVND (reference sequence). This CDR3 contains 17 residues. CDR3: CASSIFGTGGANTEAFF. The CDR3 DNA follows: TGTGCCAGTAGTATTTTCGGGACAGGGGGAGCGAACACTGAAGCTTTCTTT. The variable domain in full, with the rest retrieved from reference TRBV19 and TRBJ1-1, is DGGITQSPKYLFRKEGQNVTLSCEQNLNHDAMYWYRQDPGQGLRLIYYSQIVNDFQKGDIAEGYSVSREKKESFPLTVTSAQKNPTAFYLCASSIFGTGGANTEAFFGQGTRLTVV.

The CDR3 nucleotides read TGTGCCAGCGGTGTGGGACAGGGGGCTTACGAGCAGTACTTC. It is translated as CASGVGQGAYEQYF. This chain uses TRBV27 with TRBJ2-5; TRBD1 agrees at 12 bases. Matching the DNA end better, TRBJ2-7 makes the J call doubtful. CDR3 length: 14 amino acids. From germline, CDR1 is MNHEY and CDR2 SMNVEV (reference sequence).

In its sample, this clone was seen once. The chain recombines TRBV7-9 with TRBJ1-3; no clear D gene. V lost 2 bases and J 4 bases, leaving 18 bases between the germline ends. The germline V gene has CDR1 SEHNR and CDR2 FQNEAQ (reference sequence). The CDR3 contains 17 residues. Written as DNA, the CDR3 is TGTGCCAGCAGCTTAAGTGGCACCCCGAGGGCAGGAAACACCATATATTTT. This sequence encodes CASSLSGTPRAGNTIYF. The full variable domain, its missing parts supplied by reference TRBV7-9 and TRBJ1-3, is DTGVSQNPRHKITKRGQNVTFRCDPISEHNRLYWYRQTLGQGPEFLTYFQNEAQLEKSRLLSDRFSAERPKGSFSTLEIQRTEQGDSAMYLCASSLSGTPRAGNTIYFGEGSWLTVV.

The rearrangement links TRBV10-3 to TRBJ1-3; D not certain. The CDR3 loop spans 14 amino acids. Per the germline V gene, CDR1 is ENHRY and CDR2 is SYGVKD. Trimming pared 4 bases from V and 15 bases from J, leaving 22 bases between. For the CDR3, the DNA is TGTGCCATCAGTGCCACGGGAGGCATAACGGAACCATATTTT. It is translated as CAISATGGITEPYF.

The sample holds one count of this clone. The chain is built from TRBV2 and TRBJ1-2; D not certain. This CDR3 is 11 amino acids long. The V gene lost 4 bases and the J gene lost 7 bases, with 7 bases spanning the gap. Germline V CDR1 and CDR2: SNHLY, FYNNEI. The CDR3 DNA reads TGTGCCAGCAGTGCGGGAGGTGGCTACACCTTC. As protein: CASSAGGGYTF.

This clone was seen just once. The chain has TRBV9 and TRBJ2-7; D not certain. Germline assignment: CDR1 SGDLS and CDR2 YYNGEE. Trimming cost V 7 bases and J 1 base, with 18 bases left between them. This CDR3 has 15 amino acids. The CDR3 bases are TGTGCCAGCTCTCAAGATAGGCTGGAGTCCTACGAGCAGTACTTC. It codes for CASSQDRLESYEQYF.

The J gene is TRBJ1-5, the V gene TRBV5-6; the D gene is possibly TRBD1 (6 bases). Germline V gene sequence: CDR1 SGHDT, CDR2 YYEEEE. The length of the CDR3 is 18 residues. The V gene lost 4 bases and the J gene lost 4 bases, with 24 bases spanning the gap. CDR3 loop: CASSGSGTLPEGNQPQHF. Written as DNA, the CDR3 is TGTGCCAGCAGCGGATCCGGGACACTCCCCGAGGGTAATCAGCCCCAGCATTTT.